The 22 T cell receptor beta chains in this list originate from one sample, sequenced in a study of T cell repertoires in cytomegalovirus infection. One entry per CDR3 protein, called by TCRdb with MiXCR from the reads. The sample yields about 47,000 distinct CDR3 sequences, less than 20% seen once. Their antigens remain unidentified. The source was CD8+ T cells from cultured PBMCs, collected from culture after CMV antigen stimulation. The receptors come from a human donor in good health (CMV status not recorded). Some clones in this sample may be carry-over from other donors' samples.

This clonotype was counted a few times. The chain joins TRBV20-1 to TRBJ1-2; tentative D call: TRBD1 (5 bases). The germline gives CDR1 DFQATT, CDR2 SNEGSKA (reference sequence). The CDR3 runs to 15 residues. The V end lost 0 bases, the J end lost 4 bases, and 15 bases lay between the germline ends. The CDR3 DNA reads TGCAGTGCTAGAGAATTTGGGGGACGCACCTATGGCTACACCTTC. It translates to CSAREFGGRTYGYTF.

This clonotype came up a few times. The rearrangement joins TRBV5-1 to TRBJ1-6, with D hard to call. In germline, CDR1 is SGHRS, CDR2 YFSETQ. Deletions cut 2 bases from V and 0 bases from J, with 12 bases between. CDR3 size: 17 residues. CDR3 nucleotides: TGCGCCAGCAGCTTATCGGTCAGGAGCTCCTATAATTCACCCCTCCACTTT. Translating gives CASSLSVRSSYNSPLHF.

The gene calls are TRBV4-3 and TRBJ2-7, with D possibly being TRBD1 (5 bases). This CDR3 has 14 amino acids. Deletions cut 0 bases from V and 3 bases from J, with 9 bases between. Looked up from germline, CDR1 is LGHNA and CDR2 is YSLEER. The CDR3 DNA sequence: TGCGCCAGCAGCCAAGATCAACAGGACTACGAGCAGTACTTC. Translation gives CASSQDQQDYEQYF.

The chain uses TRBV4-3 and TRBJ2-1; D may correspond to TRBD1 or TRBD2 (6 bases each). V lost 1 base, J lost 0 bases, and 13 bases lay in between. This CDR3 is built from 17 residues. Germline lookup yields CDR1 LGHNA and CDR2 YSLEER. CDR3 DNA sequence: TGCGCCAGCAGCCAAGGTCGGGGGCGCAGCTCCTACAATGAGCAGTTCTTC. Translating it yields CASSQGRGRSSYNEQFF.

This clonotype was seen a few times. The chain employs TRBV2 and TRBJ1-5, with no clear D. Germline CDR1 is SNHLY and CDR2 is FYNNEI. The CDR3 consists of 14 residues. The V gene lost 5 bases and the J gene lost 3 bases, with 11 bases spanning the gap. The CDR3 spells CASSTGGFNQPQHF. The CDR3 nucleotides are TGTGCCAGCAGTACCGGAGGGTTCAATCAGCCCCAGCATTTT. The full variable domain, rest sourced from reference TRBV2 and TRBJ1-5, is EPEVTQTPSHQVTQMGQEVILRCVPISNHLYFYWYRQILGQKVEFLVSFYNNEISEKSEIFDDQFSVERPDGSNFTLKIRSTKLEDSAMYFCASSTGGFNQPQHFGDGTRLSIL.

The V gene is TRBV12-3 or TRBV12-4, the J gene TRBJ2-7; D assignment may be TRBD1 or TRBD2 (6 bases each). The CDR3 extends over 15 amino acids. Trimming removed 3 bases from V and 5 bases from J, with 17 bases in between. CDR3 coding DNA: TGTGCCAGCAGTTTCATGGGGGGTCCAGGGGACGAGCAGTACTTC. This translates into CASSFMGGPGDEQYF.

This rearrangement joins TRBV4-1 to TRBJ2-7; tentatively, D is TRBD1 (6 bases). Trimming pared 4 bases from V and 2 bases from J, leaving 15 bases between. Germline V gives CDR1 MGHRA, CDR2 YSYEKL. There are 15 residues in the CDR3. The CDR3 here is CASSPNRVMPYEQYF. The CDR3 DNA is TGCGCCAGCAGCCCAAACAGGGTTATGCCCTACGAGCAGTACTTC.

The CDR3 DNA follows: TGCACCGAGGACAGGGATAGCAATCAGCCCCAGCATTTT. Protein sequence: CTEDRDSNQPQHF. V usage is TRBV20-1 and J usage is TRBJ1-5, with 8 bases identical to TRBD1. This CDR3 has 13 amino acids. Germline V CDR1 and CDR2: DFQATT, SNEGSKA (reference sequence).

The chain recombines TRBV27 with TRBJ2-5; D call uncertain. This CDR3 has 12 amino acids. V was trimmed by 9 bases and J by 5 bases, leaving 13 bases between them. Germline V CDR1 and CDR2: MNHEY, SMNVEV (reference sequence). CDR3 sequence reads: CASGRPMETQYF. CDR3 coding DNA: TGTGCCAGTGGGCGCCCAATGGAGACCCAGTACTTC.

The chain links TRBV11-2 to TRBJ2-2; D may be TRBD2 (5 bases). Trimming removed 4 bases at V and 7 bases at J, with 13 bases between. The CDR3 loop spans 14 amino acids. The germline gives CDR1 SGHAT, CDR2 FQNNGV. CDR3 protein: CASSSVGEVGELFF. CDR3 coding DNA: TGTGCCAGCAGCTCAGTGGGAGAGGTCGGGGAGCTGTTTTTT.

This clonotype turned up a few times. This chain links TRBV2 with TRBJ2-7; D may be TRBD1 (6 bases). Germline loops: CDR1 SNHLY, CDR2 FYNNEI. V was cut by 2 bases and J by 2 bases, with 7 bases left in between. This CDR3 is built from 13 residues. The chain's CDR3 is CASSERTAYEQYF. CDR3 nucleotides: TGTGCCAGCAGTGAAAGGACAGCCTACGAGCAGTACTTC.

V and J are TRBV6-5 and TRBJ2-2; 10 positions match TRBD1. This CDR3 is built from 16 residues. Germline trimming cut 2 bases from V and 5 bases from J; bases unmatched to any gene: 5. Looked up from germline, CDR1 is MNHEY and CDR2 is SVGAGI. The DNA of the CDR3 is TGTGCCAGCAGTTACGCAGACAGGGGGCGGACCGGGGAGCTGTTTTTT. It is translated as CASSYADRGRTGELFF.

The chain recombines TRBV6-5 with TRBJ1-2, with D unclear. V shed 0 bases and J shed 6 bases, with 8 bases lying between them. Germline values: CDR1 MNHEY, CDR2 SVGAGI. This CDR3 is built from 13 residues. CDR3 loop: CASSYSTGHGYTF. CDR3 coding DNA: TGTGCCAGCAGTTACTCGACGGGCCATGGCTACACCTTC.

The chain joins TRBV6-6 to TRBJ2-5, with D unclear. This CDR3 comprises 13 residues. CDR1 MNHNY and CDR2 SVGAGI come from the germline V gene (reference sequence). The V gene lost 4 bases and the J gene lost 6 bases, with 12 bases spanning the gap. This CDR3 is CASSSWNRKTQYF. In DNA, the CDR3 is TGTGCCAGCAGTTCCTGGAATAGGAAGACCCAGTACTTC.

This clonotype was seen more than once but under ten times. This rearrangement joins TRBV7-2 to TRBJ1-1; no clear D. This CDR3 has 13 residues. The V gene lost 1 base and the J gene lost 3 bases, with 6 bases spanning the gap. Germline V gene lookup returns CDR1 SGHTA and CDR2 FQGNSA. The CDR3 loop is CASSLVAHTEAFF. The CDR3 DNA follows: TGTGCCAGCAGCTTAGTCGCTCACACTGAAGCTTTCTTT.

This clonotype was observed a single time. The junction does not match germline at one end; this may be a read error. The DNA of the CDR3 is TGCGCCAGCAGCCAAGGACCGGTGAAGACTGAAGCTTTCTTT. The encoded protein is CASSQGPVKTEAFF. The genes are TRBV4-1 and TRBJ1-1; D is uncertain. Germline V gene sequence: CDR1 MGHRA, CDR2 YSYEKL. CDR3 size: 14 residues.

The chain links TRBV4-1 to TRBJ1-1; D call uncertain. CDR3 length: 13 residues. Germline CDR1 and CDR2: MGHRA and YSYEKL. Trimming cost V 0 bases and J 3 bases, with 5 bases left between them. CDR3 region: CASSQEGYTEAFF. The CDR3 DNA reads as TGCGCCAGCAGCCAAGAGGGCTACACTGAAGCTTTCTTT.

This clonotype showed up just a few times. The CDR3 region has the DNA TGTGCCTCGGGAAGCGGGGGCACAGATACGCAGTATTTT. Its protein is CASGSGGTDTQYF. The V call is TRBV12-3 or TRBV12-4, the J call TRBJ2-3; TRBD2 matches 7 bases. This CDR3 comprises 13 residues. The ends lost 11 bases at V and 1 base at J; junction bases unmatched: 6.

To note about this clonotype: An end of the junction does not agree with germline; a read error may underlie this. The rearrangement uses TRBV6-5 and TRBJ2-2; 8 nucleotides align to TRBD2. Germline CDR1 reads MNHEY; CDR2 reads SVGAGI. The CDR3 has 15 residues. CDR3 bases: TGTGACAGCAGTTACTTTAGCGGGGACACCGGGGAGCTGTTTTTT. It codes for CDSSYFSGDTGELFF.

The chain couples TRBV7-2 to TRBJ2-7; D perhaps matches TRBD1 (5 bases). Trimming took off 3 bases at V and 0 bases at J, with 12 bases between the two ends. Germline loops: CDR1 SGHTA, CDR2 FQGNSA. The CDR3 has 15 amino acids. The CDR3 DNA reads as TGTGCCAGCAGCTTGTACAGGACGAGCTCCTACGAGCAGTACTTC. Its translation: CASSLYRTSSYEQYF.

The table lists this clonotype with a few counts. In DNA form, the CDR3 reads TGTGCCAGCAGCCATTACCGGGACAGGGGCACAGATACGCAGTATTTT. Translation: CASSHYRDRGTDTQYF. The V gene is TRBV7-6, the J gene TRBJ2-3; 9 bases match TRBD1. The CDR3 runs 16 residues. Germline CDR1 SGHVS, CDR2 FNYEAQ. J lost 1 base, V lost 5 bases, and 7 bases had no gene match.

In this sample, this clonotype turned up a few times. This chain uses TRBV7-8 with TRBJ1-6; 8 bases are shared with TRBD1. Germline V CDR1 and CDR2: SGHVS, FQNEAQ. V was clipped by 1 base and J by 3 bases; unmatched bases: 5. This CDR3 has 17 residues. The CDR3 DNA is TGTGCCAGCAGCTTAGGGACAGGGTACGACTATAATTCACCCCTCCACTTT. Its protein is CASSLGTGYDYNSPLHF.